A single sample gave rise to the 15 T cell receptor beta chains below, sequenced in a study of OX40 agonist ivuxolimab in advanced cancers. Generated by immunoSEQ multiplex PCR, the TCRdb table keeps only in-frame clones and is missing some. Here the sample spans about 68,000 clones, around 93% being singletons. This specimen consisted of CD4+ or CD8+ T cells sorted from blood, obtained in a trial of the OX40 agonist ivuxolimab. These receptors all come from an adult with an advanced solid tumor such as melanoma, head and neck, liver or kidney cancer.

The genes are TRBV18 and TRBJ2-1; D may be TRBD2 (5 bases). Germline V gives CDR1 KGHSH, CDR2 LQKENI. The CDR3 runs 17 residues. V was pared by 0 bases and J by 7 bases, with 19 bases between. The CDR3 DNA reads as TGTGCCAGCTCACCACCGGTGGACTCCCCCACGAGGAATGAGCAGTTCTTC. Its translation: CASSPPVDSPTRNEQFF.

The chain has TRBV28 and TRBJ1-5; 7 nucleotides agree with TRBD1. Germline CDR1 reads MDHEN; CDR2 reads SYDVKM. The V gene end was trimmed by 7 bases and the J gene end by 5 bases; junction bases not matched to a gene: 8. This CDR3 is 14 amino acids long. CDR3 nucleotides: TGTGCCAGCAACCCCAGGGGGGGCCATCAGCCCCAGCATTTT. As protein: CASNPRGGHQPQHF.

CDR3 in amino acids: CASRAQDNEQFF. The CDR3 DNA is TGCGCCAGCAGAGCACAAGACAATGAGCAGTTCTTC. The chain carries TRBV5-1 and TRBJ2-1; D is uncertain. Germline CDR1 SGHRS, CDR2 YFSETQ. V was clipped by 5 bases and J by 5 bases, with 8 bases between them. This CDR3 is built from 12 residues.

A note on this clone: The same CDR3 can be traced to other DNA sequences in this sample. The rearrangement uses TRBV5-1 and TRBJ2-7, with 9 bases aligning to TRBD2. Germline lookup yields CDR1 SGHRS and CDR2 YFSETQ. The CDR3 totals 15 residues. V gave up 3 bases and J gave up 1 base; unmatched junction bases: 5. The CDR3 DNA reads TGCGCCAGCAGCTCTGGACTAGCGAGTTCCTACGAGCAGTACTTC. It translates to CASSSGLASSYEQYF.

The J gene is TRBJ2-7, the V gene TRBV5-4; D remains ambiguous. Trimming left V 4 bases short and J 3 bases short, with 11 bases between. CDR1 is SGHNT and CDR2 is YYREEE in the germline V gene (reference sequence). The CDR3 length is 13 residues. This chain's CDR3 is CASSPSPLYEQYF. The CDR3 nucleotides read TGTGCCAGCAGCCCCTCTCCACTCTACGAGCAGTACTTC.

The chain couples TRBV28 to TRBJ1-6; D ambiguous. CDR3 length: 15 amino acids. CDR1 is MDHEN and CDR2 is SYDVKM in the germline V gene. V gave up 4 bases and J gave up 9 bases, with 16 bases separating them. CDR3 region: CASSSRAQRSSPLHF. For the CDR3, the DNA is TGTGCCAGCAGTTCGAGGGCACAGCGGAGTTCACCCCTCCACTTT.

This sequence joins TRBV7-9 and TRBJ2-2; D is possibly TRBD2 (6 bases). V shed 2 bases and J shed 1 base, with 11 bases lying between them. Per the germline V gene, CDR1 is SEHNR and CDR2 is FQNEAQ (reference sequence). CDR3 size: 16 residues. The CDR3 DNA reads TGTGCCAGCAGCTTAATAGGGCGGGAGAACACCGGGGAGCTGTTTTTT. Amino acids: CASSLIGRENTGELFF. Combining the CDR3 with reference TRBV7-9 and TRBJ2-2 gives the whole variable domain DTGVSQNPRHKITKRGQNVTFRCDPISEHNRLYWYRQTLGQGPEFLTYFQNEAQLEKSRLLSDRFSAERPKGSFSTLEIQRTEQGDSAMYLCASSLIGRENTGELFFGEGSRLTVL.

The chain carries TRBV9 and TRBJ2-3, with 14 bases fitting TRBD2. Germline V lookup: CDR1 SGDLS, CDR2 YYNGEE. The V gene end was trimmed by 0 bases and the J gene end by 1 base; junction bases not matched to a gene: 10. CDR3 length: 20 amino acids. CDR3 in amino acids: CASSVVRGTSGSRCTDTQYF. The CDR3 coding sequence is TGTGCCAGCAGCGTAGTTCGGGGGACTAGCGGGAGCAGATGCACAGATACGCAGTATTTT.

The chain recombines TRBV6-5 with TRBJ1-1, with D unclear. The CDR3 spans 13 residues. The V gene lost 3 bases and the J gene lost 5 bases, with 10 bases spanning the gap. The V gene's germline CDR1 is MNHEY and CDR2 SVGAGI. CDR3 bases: TGTGCCAGCAGTTATGGCATCAGGACTGAAGCTTTCTTT. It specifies CASSYGIRTEAFF.

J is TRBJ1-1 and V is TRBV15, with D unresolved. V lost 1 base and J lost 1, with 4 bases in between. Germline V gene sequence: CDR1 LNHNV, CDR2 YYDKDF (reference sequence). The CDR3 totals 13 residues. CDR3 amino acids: CATSRVPNTEAFF. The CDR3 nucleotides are TGTGCCACCAGCAGAGTACCGAACACTGAAGCTTTCTTT.

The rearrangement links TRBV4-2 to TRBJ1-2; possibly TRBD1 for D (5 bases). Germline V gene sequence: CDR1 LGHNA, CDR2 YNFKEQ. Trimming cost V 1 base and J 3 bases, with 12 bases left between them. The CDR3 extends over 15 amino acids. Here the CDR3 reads CASSQGGNTDYGYTF. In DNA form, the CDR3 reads TGTGCCAGCAGCCAAGGGGGGAACACGGACTATGGCTACACCTTC.

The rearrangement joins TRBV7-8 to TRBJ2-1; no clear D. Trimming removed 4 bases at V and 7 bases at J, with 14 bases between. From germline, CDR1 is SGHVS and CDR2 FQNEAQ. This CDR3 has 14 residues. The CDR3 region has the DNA TGTGCCAGCAGCTCCCAGGTGGTCAAAAATGAGCAGTTCTTC. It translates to CASSSQVVKNEQFF.

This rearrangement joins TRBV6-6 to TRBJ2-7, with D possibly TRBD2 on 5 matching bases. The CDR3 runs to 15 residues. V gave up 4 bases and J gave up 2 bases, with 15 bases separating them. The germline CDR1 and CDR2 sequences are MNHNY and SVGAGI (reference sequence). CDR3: CASSSVGGPPYEQYF. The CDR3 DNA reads TGTGCCAGCAGTTCCGTAGGAGGTCCCCCCTACGAGCAGTACTTC.

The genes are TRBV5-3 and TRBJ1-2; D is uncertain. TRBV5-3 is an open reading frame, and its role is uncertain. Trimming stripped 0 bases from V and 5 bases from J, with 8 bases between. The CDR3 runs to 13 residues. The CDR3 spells CARSLGQAYGYTF. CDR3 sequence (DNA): TGTGCCAGAAGCTTGGGCCAGGCTTATGGCTACACCTTC.

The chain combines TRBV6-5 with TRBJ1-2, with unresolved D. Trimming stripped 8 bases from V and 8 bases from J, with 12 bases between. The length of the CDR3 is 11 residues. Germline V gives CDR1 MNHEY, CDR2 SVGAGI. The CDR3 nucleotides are TGTGCCAGCCGGGGTTTATCGGGCTACACCTTC. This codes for CASRGLSGYTF.